Following are 14 T cell receptor beta chains from one sample sequenced in a study of blood T cell repertoires in COVID-19. Method: immunoSEQ multiplex PCR; TCRdb's copy keeps in-frame clones and lacks some. This table has some 180,000 clones, 78% appearing once. Sequenced material: peripheral blood. These receptors originate from an elderly woman with active or convalescent COVID-19.

This clone was seen more than once but under ten times. This CDR3 is also generated by other DNA sequences in the sample. The chain employs TRBV28 and TRBJ1-6; a weak D match, TRBD1 (5 bases). This CDR3 region has 14 residues. Trimming pared 6 bases from V and 9 bases from J, leaving 15 bases between. Germline V gives CDR1 MDHEN, CDR2 SYDVKM. CDR3: CASRPGQGGSPLHF. DNA for the CDR3: TGTGCCAGCAGACCTGGCCAGGGCGGTTCACCCCTCCACTTT.

This chain connects TRBV5-4 to TRBJ1-1; no clear D gene. V shed 2 bases and J shed 2 bases, with 10 bases lying between them. Per germline, CDR1 SGHNT and CDR2 YYREEE (reference sequence). The CDR3 consists of 14 residues. In DNA form, the CDR3 reads TGTGCCAGCAGCTTCTCCCAGAAAAACACTGAAGCTTTCTTT. It encodes CASSFSQKNTEAFF.

The J gene is TRBJ1-2, the V gene TRBV28, with TRBD1 identical over 9 bases. Per the germline V gene, CDR1 is MDHEN and CDR2 is SYDVKM. The CDR3 length is 16 residues. J was trimmed by 6 bases and V by 4 bases; bases with no gene match: 12. This CDR3 is CASSSGQGNGLHGYTF. For the CDR3, the DNA is TGTGCCAGCAGTTCCGGACAGGGGAATGGATTACATGGCTACACCTTC.

The V gene is TRBV27, the J gene TRBJ2-7; 10 nucleotides agree with TRBD1. With V trimmed by 5 bases and J by 5 bases, 12 bases remained unmatched. The CDR3 runs 16 residues. Germline lookup yields CDR1 MNHEY and CDR2 SMNVEV (reference sequence). CDR3 sequence (DNA): TGTGCCAGCAGTACCGGGACAGGGGCGCGCTGGAACGAGCAGTACTTC. Amino acids: CASSTGTGARWNEQYF.

This chain links TRBV10-2 with TRBJ2-7; D not resolved. This CDR3 contains 11 residues. Germline CDR1 WSHSY, CDR2 SAAADI. Trimming stripped 7 bases from V and 6 bases from J, with 10 bases between. The CDR3 region has the DNA TGCGCCAGCATCCTAGGTACCGAGCAGTACTTC. Protein sequence: CASILGTEQYF.

The chain carries TRBV7-2 and TRBJ2-7; D unclear. Deletions cut 3 bases from V and 2 bases from J, with 8 bases between. CDR3 length: 13 residues. Germline CDR1 is SGHTA and CDR2 is FQGNSA. CDR3 loop: CASSFRSPYEQYF. The DNA for the CDR3 is TGTGCCAGCAGCTTTAGAAGCCCCTACGAGCAGTACTTC. Using reference TRBV7-2 and TRBJ2-7 for the parts outside the CDR3, the full variable domain is GAGVSQSPSNKVTEKGKDVELRCDPISGHTALYWYRQSLGQGLEFLIYFQGNSAPDKSGLPSDRFSAERTGGSVSTLTIQRTQQEDSAVYLCASSFRSPYEQYFGPGTRLTVT.

This chain links TRBV15 with TRBJ2-7; 8 bases fit TRBD2. Trimming at V came to 3 bases and at J to 5 bases, leaving 6 bases not matched to a gene. The CDR3 sequence is 14 residues long. Germline V lookup: CDR1 LNHNV, CDR2 YYDKDF (reference sequence). As DNA, the CDR3 is TGTGCCACCAGCAGCAGACTAGCGCACAACGAGCAGTACTTC. This translates into CATSSRLAHNEQYF. The whole variable domain, remainder taken from reference TRBV15 and TRBJ2-7, is DAMVIQNPRYQVTQFGKPVTLSCSQTLNHNVMYWYQQKSSQAPKLLFHYYDKDFNNEADTPDNFQSRRPNTSFCFLDIRSPGLGDTAMYLCATSSRLAHNEQYFGPGTRLTVT.

This sequence joins TRBV5-4 and TRBJ2-1, with TRBD1 matching over 8 bases. The CDR3 sequence is 16 residues long. Germline-derived CDR1 and CDR2 are SGHNT and YYREEE (reference sequence). V lost 6 bases and J lost 7; bases outside the gene matches: 15. This CDR3 reads CASNILALQGANEQFF. The CDR3, as DNA: TGTGCCAGCAACATCCTCGCTCTCCAGGGGGCAAATGAGCAGTTCTTC.

The chain employs TRBV5-1 and TRBJ1-4, with 7 positions matching TRBD1. CDR3 length: 15 amino acids. Germline V gives CDR1 SGHRS, CDR2 YFSETQ. Trimming removed 0 bases from V and 8 bases from J; junction bases left unmatched: 7. As DNA, the CDR3 is TGCGCCAGCAGCTTGGTGGCAGGGGGAAGCGAAAAACTGTTTTTT. Protein product: CASSLVAGGSEKLFF.

The CDR3 spells CASSLDRPHTEAFF. The CDR3 DNA reads TGTGCCAGCAGCTTGGACAGGCCCCACACTGAAGCTTTCTTT. The chain joins TRBV5-4 to TRBJ1-1; D perhaps matches TRBD1 (5 bases). The CDR3 runs 14 residues. Germline lookup yields CDR1 SGHNT and CDR2 YYREEE (reference sequence). The germline V and J ends were trimmed by 0 bases and 3 bases, with 9 bases remaining between them. Full variable domain (remainder filled in from reference TRBV5-4 and TRBJ1-1): ETGVTQSPTHLIKTRGQQVTLRCSSQSGHNTVSWYQQALGQGPQFIFQYYREEENGRGNFPPRFSGLQFPNYSSELNVNALELDDSALYLCASSLDRPHTEAFFGQGTRLTVV.

This chain joins TRBV18 and TRBJ2-7; 11 bases agree with TRBD1. V shed 1 base and J 2 bases; nucleotides not matched to a gene: 7. The CDR3 is 17 residues long. Per germline, CDR1 KGHSH and CDR2 LQKENI. The CDR3 nucleotides read TGTGCCAGCTCACCACGCCCGGGACAGGGGGTCCCCTACGAGCAGTACTTC. The encoded protein is CASSPRPGQGVPYEQYF.

This chain's CDR3 is CAISHHSGDGGQPQHF. The DNA for the CDR3 is TGTGCCATCAGTCACCACTCGGGGGACGGAGGTCAGCCCCAGCATTTT. The chain couples TRBV10-3 to TRBJ1-5; a weak D match, TRBD1 (5 bases). Germline V CDR1 and CDR2: ENHRY, SYGVKD. The CDR3 runs 16 residues. Trimming took off 5 bases at V and 6 bases at J, with 20 bases between the two ends.

The J gene is TRBJ2-1, the V gene TRBV5-5, with a weak D call TRBD1 (5 bases). V lost 4 bases, J lost 0 bases, and 11 bases lay in between. The CDR3 totals 15 residues. Germline V gives CDR1 SGHKS, CDR2 YYEKEE (reference sequence). The CDR3 DNA sequence: TGTGCCAGCAGCCTTCGACAGAGCTCCTACAATGAGCAGTTCTTC. Its translation: CASSLRQSSYNEQFF.

The V gene is TRBV7-9, the J gene TRBJ2-2; 8 nucleotides match TRBD2. The CDR3 sequence is 18 residues long. V was clipped by 5 bases and J by 1 base; unmatched bases: 12. Germline V gene lookup returns CDR1 SEHNR and CDR2 FQNEAQ (reference sequence). Here the CDR3 reads CASSPKRVAGKNTGELFF. In nucleotides, the CDR3 is TGTGCCAGCAGCCCCAAAAGGGTAGCGGGGAAGAACACCGGGGAGCTGTTTTTT.